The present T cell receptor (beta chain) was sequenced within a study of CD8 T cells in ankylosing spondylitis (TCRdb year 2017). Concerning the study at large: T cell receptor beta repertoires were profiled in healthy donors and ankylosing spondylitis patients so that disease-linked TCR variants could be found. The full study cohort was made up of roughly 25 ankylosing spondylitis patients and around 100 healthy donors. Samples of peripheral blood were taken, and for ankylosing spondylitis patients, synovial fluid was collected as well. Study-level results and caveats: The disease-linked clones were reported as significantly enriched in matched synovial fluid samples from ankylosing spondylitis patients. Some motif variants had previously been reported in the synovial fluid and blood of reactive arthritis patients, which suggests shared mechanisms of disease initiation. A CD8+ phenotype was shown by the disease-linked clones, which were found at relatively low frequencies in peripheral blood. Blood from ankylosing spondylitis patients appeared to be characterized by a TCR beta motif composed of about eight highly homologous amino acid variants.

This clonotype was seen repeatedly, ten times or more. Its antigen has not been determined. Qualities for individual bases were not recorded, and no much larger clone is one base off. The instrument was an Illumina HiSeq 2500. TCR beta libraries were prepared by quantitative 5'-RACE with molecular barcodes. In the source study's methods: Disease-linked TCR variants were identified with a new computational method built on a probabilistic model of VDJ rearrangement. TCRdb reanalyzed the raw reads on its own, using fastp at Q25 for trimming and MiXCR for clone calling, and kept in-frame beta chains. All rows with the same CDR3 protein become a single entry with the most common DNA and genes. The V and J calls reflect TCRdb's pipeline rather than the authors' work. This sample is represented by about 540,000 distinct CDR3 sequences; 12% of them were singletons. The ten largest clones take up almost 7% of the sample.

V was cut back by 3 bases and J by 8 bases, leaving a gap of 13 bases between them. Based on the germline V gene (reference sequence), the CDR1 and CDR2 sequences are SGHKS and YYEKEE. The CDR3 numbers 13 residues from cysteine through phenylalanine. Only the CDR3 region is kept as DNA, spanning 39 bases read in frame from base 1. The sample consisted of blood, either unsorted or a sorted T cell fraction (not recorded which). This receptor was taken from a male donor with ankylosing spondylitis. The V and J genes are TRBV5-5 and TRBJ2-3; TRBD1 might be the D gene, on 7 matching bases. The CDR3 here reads CASSSRQGGTQYF. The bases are TGTGCCAGCAGCTCTAGACAGGGAGGTACGCAGTATTTT.